Listed here is a single T cell receptor (beta chain). Libraries were prepared by immunoSEQ multiplex PCR; TCRdb keeps only in-frame clonotypes and omits some of them. This table has hundreds of thousands of clones, more than 75% appearing once. The source of the sample is a study of shared T cell receptors in the human thymus. Germline loops: CDR1 SGHRS, CDR2 YFSETQ. V shed 0 bases and J 5 bases; nucleotides not matched to a gene: 9. The CDR3 runs 18 residues. This sample also appeared in a second study, on human thymus T cells.

The sequencing input was thymocytes. This receptor was identified in a boy in the first two years of life with a congenital heart defect. The chain combines TRBV5-1 with TRBJ2-2; 11 positions agree with TRBD2. The CDR3, as DNA: TGCGCCAGCAGCTTGGGGGTAGCGGGAGGGCCGGAGACCGGGGAGCTGTTTTTT. The encoded protein is CASSLGVAGGPETGELFF. Full variable domain (remainder filled in from reference TRBV5-1 and TRBJ2-2): KAGVTQTPRYLIKTRGQQVTLSCSPISGHRSVSWYQQTPGQGLQFLFEYFSETQRNKGNFPGRFSGRQFSNSRSEMNVSTLELGDSALYLCASSLGVAGGPETGELFFGEGSRLTVL.